This TCR beta chain was documented in a study of blood T cell repertoires in COVID-19. Background on the study: The origin of the acute and convalescent COVID-19 samples was the United States, Italy and Spain.

Germline CDR1 is SQVTM and CDR2 is ANQGSEA. The CDR3 spans 14 residues. V shed 7 bases and J 5 bases; nucleotides not matched to a gene: 12. Per the original methods: Nucleated cell counts were estimated from reference gene primer amplification. Libraries were prepared by immunoSEQ multiplex PCR; TCRdb keeps only in-frame clonotypes and omits some of them. The V and J calls and clone size were taken over from that table, and D and trimming were inferred from the DNA. The sample yields approximately 350,000 clones, approximately 88% seen once. Enrollment of patients from Seattle took place during active infection, with longitudinal follow-up.

Sequencing input: peripheral blood. The chain is built from TRBV29-1 and TRBJ1-1, with 8 positions matching TRBD1. The sequence derives from a woman in her 30s with COVID-19, enrolled during active disease. Here the CDR3 DNA reads TGCAGCGCCCATTCCACAGGGGGAGGAACTGAAGCTTTCTTT. This codes for CSAHSTGGGTEAFF.